What follows is one TCR beta chain and its context. Its antigen is as yet unknown. There are 13 residues in the CDR3. The V gene lost 0 bases and the J gene lost 4 bases, with 7 bases spanning the gap. The germline gives CDR1 SGDLS, CDR2 YYNGEE. Profiling relied on immunoSEQ multiplex PCR, and the TCRdb table lists in-frame clones only, not all of them. The sample gives tens of thousands of clones, over 85% of which show up once; around 0.7% is in the top ten. This specimen belongs to a study of lymphopenia after photon versus proton radiotherapy. Findings and caveats of the study: In patients who died, overall survival fell as post-nadir TCR diversity dropped more. After lymphocyte nadir, photon-treated repertoires showed oligoclonal expansion, especially CD8+ Temra. Under photons, naive T cells and diversity fell while effector/memory populations rose.

This specimen was peripheral blood, taken from a patient treated with photon-based radiotherapy. The receptor was isolated from a woman aged 45-65 years with cholangiocarcinoma. The chain combines TRBV9 with TRBJ2-5; possible D gene TRBD2, 5 bases. CDR3 DNA: TGTGCCAGCAGCGTAGGTGAGGGAGAGACCCAGTACTTC. This sequence encodes CASSVGEGETQYF.